Shown below are 23 T cell receptor beta chains from a single sample sequenced in a study of T cells in Graves' hyperthyroidism and ophthalmopathy (dated 2019 in TCRdb). Library prep was done by multiplex PCR. The sequencer was an Illumina HiSeq 2000. TCR beta CDR3 regions were amplified from RNA transcripts. For the first round of RT-PCR on the TCR CDR3, the HTBI primer set was used together with the Qiagen OneStep RT-PCR kit. The raw public data were reprocessed by TCRdb itself: fastp quality trimming at Q25, MiXCR clonotype calling, in-frame beta chains only. One record per CDR3 amino acid sequence lists the most common genes and DNA. This sample holds some 510,000 distinct CDR3 sequences; around 20% were observed only once. Jointly, the top ten make up about 25% of the sample. The sequencing sample was made of blood. The receptors shown here come from a man aged 18 to 29 with Graves' hyperthyroidism.

This clonotype occurred many times. The chain has TRBV29-1 and TRBJ1-1; unclear D gene. Trimming removed 1 base at V and 1 base at J, with 4 bases between. This CDR3 has 12 amino acids. Germline V CDR1 and CDR2: SQVTM, ANQGSEA. CDR3 in DNA: TGCAGCGTTGAAGGAGAGAACACTGAAGCTTTCTTT. Its translation: CSVEGENTEAFF. Complete variable domain (other parts from reference TRBV29-1 and TRBJ1-1): SAVISQKPSRDICQRGTSLTIQCQVDSQVTMMFWYRQQPGQSLTLIATANQGSEATYESGFVIDKFPISRPNLTFSTLTVSNMSPEDSSIYLCSVEGENTEAFFGQGTRLTVV.

This clonotype was seen ten or more times. The chain has TRBV27 and TRBJ2-5, with no clear D. The CDR3 contains 15 residues. Trimming removed 8 bases at V and 1 base at J, with 17 bases between. Germline V gives CDR1 MNHEY, CDR2 SMNVEV (reference sequence). CDR3 sequence reads: CASGPRREGQETQYF. In DNA, the CDR3 is TGTGCCAGCGGCCCTCGAAGGGAAGGCCAAGAGACCCAGTACTTC.

This clonotype has only a few counts. The chain joins TRBV29-1 to TRBJ2-7; 7 bases map to TRBD1. The length of the CDR3 is 14 residues. The trim removed 8 bases at V and 0 bases at J, leaving 10 bases unmatched. Germline CDR1 and CDR2: SQVTM and ANQGSEA. CDR3 protein: CSTIGDRSSYEQYF. CDR3 bases: TGCAGCACCATAGGGGACAGAAGCTCCTACGAGCAGTACTTC.

This clonotype was counted a few times. This sequence joins TRBV6-5 and TRBJ2-7; D remains ambiguous. The CDR3 contains 14 residues. V lost 0 bases and J 1 base, leaving 7 bases between the germline ends. The germline CDR1 and CDR2 sequences are MNHEY and SVGAGI. The CDR3 loop reads CASSYSIGSYEQYF. For the CDR3, the DNA is TGTGCCAGCAGTTACTCGATCGGTTCCTACGAGCAGTACTTC.

V is TRBV6-2 or TRBV6-3 and J is TRBJ2-7; D gene unclear. This CDR3 is built from 13 residues. V was shortened by 2 bases and J by 2 bases, with 7 bases between the two germline ends. The germline CDR1 and CDR2 sequences are MNHEY and SVGEGT. The CDR3 sequence: CASSYNGPYEQYF. The CDR3 nucleotides are TGTGCCAGCAGTTACAACGGCCCCTACGAGCAGTACTTC.

This clonotype was counted between two and nine times. The chain is built from TRBV19 and TRBJ2-7; the match to TRBD2 covers 7 bases. The junction had 10 bases not matched to a gene; V was cut back by 3 bases and J by 5 bases. CDR3 length: 15 amino acids. In germline, CDR1 is LNHDA, CDR2 SQIVND (reference sequence). The CDR3 here is CASSISGLEEDEQYF. Written as DNA, the CDR3 is TGTGCCAGTAGTATCAGTGGACTAGAAGAAGACGAGCAGTACTTC.

This clonotype was seen at least ten times. This chain connects TRBV30 to TRBJ1-1; D remains unclear. In germline, CDR1 is GTSNPN, CDR2 SVGIG (reference sequence). Trimming shortened V by 0 bases and J by 4 bases, and 3 bases separated the two germline ends. CDR3 length: 11 amino acids. The CDR3 sequence: CAWSVFTEAFF. CDR3 DNA: TGTGCCTGGAGTGTTTTCACTGAAGCTTTCTTT. Drawing the rest from reference TRBV30 and TRBJ1-1, the complete variable domain is SQTIHQWPATLVQPVGSPLSLECTVEGTSNPNLYWYRQAAGRGLQLLFYSVGIGQISSEVPQNLSASRPQDRQFILSSKKLLLSDSGFYLCAWSVFTEAFFGQGTRLTVV.

This clonotype has a handful of counts. The V call is TRBV5-1, the J call TRBJ1-1; D uncertain. V lost 4 bases and J lost 1, with 17 bases in between. This CDR3 comprises 16 residues. CDR1 is SGHRS and CDR2 is YFSETQ in the germline V gene. This CDR3 reads CASSPGLRDSNTEAFF. The CDR3 DNA reads as TGCGCCAGCAGCCCTGGCCTCAGAGATTCGAACACTGAAGCTTTCTTT. The full variable domain, in which reference TRBV5-1 and TRBJ1-1 provide the parts outside the CDR3, is KAGVTQTPRYLIKTRGQQVTLSCSPISGHRSVSWYQQTPGQGLQFLFEYFSETQRNKGNFPGRFSGRQFSNSRSEMNVSTLELGDSALYLCASSPGLRDSNTEAFFGQGTRLTVV.

The sample holds a few counts of this clonotype. V is TRBV19 and J is TRBJ1-5; no definite D call. V lost 3 bases, J lost 0 bases, and 6 bases lay in between. Germline CDR1 is LNHDA and CDR2 is SQIVND (reference sequence). The CDR3 length is 14 residues. DNA for the CDR3: TGTGCCAGTAGTATGACCTTTAGCAATCAGCCCCAGCATTTT. Protein: CASSMTFSNQPQHF.

In this sample, this clonotype turned up many times. This chain's CDR3 is CASTVGGTEAFF. The DNA of the CDR3 is TGTGCCAGCACCGTCGGAGGCACTGAAGCTTTCTTT. The chain employs TRBV6-2 or TRBV6-3 and TRBJ1-1, with no clear D. Germline V lookup: CDR1 MNHEY, CDR2 SVGEGT. The V gene lost 7 bases and the J gene lost 4 bases, with 10 bases spanning the gap. This CDR3 is built from 12 residues.

This clonotype was recorded many times. CDR3 loop: CASSGGGAGTGELFF. The CDR3 nucleotides are TGTGCCAGCAGCGGGGGAGGGGCGGGCACCGGGGAGCTGTTTTTT. This chain links TRBV12-3 or TRBV12-4 with TRBJ2-2; TRBD2 matches 7 bases. This CDR3 is built from 15 residues. V shed 6 bases and J 4 bases; nucleotides not matched to a gene: 8.

This clonotype was seen repeatedly, ten times or more. This chain links TRBV19 with TRBJ1-5; D may be TRBD1 (5 bases). V gave up 5 bases and J gave up 1 base, with 12 bases separating them. The CDR3 spans 15 residues. Looked up from germline, CDR1 is LNHDA and CDR2 is SQIVND (reference sequence). CDR3 amino acids: CASSWAGQSNQPQHF. The CDR3 bases are TGTGCCAGTAGTTGGGCAGGGCAAAGCAATCAGCCCCAGCATTTT.

This clonotype was detected only a few times. CDR3 amino acids: CASSPRTSSLAGELFF. DNA of the CDR3: TGTGCCAGCAGCCCCAGGACTAGTTCGTTGGCCGGGGAGCTGTTTTTT. The V call is TRBV11-1, the J call TRBJ2-2; 7 bases are a match to TRBD2. Trimming removed 5 bases from V and 6 bases from J; junction bases left unmatched: 12. Germline-derived CDR1 and CDR2 are SGHAT and FQDESV (reference sequence). The CDR3 spans 16 residues.

Many counts were recorded for this clonotype. The chain has TRBV28 and TRBJ1-2, with TRBD1 matching 8 bases. The J segment lost 0 bases and the V segment lost 5 bases, leaving 5 bases of the junction unmatched. The CDR3 has 15 residues. Germline loops: CDR1 MDHEN, CDR2 SYDVKM. The CDR3 is CASSQGQAPNYGYTF. As DNA, the CDR3 is TGTGCCAGCAGTCAGGGACAGGCTCCTAACTATGGCTACACCTTC.

This clonotype was recorded a few times. This chain joins TRBV5-1 and TRBJ2-7; the match to TRBD1 covers 9 bases. The CDR3 runs to 15 residues. Germline V gene lookup returns CDR1 SGHRS and CDR2 YFSETQ. V lost 4 bases, J lost 5 bases, and 10 bases stayed unmatched. CDR3 loop: CASSPGGTGIHEQYF. The CDR3 nucleotides read TGCGCCAGCAGCCCAGGCGGGACAGGGATCCACGAGCAGTACTTC. The entire variable domain, with the rest obtained from reference TRBV5-1 and TRBJ2-7, is as follows: KAGVTQTPRYLIKTRGQQVTLSCSPISGHRSVSWYQQTPGQGLQFLFEYFSETQRNKGNFPGRFSGRQFSNSRSEMNVSTLELGDSALYLCASSPGGTGIHEQYFGPGTRLTVT.

At least ten counts were recorded for this clonotype. The CDR3 DNA reads TGCAGTGCCCCTCGGATCCCCGAGCAGTACTTC. This translates into CSAPRIPEQYF. The rearrangement links TRBV20-1 to TRBJ2-7; unclear D gene. The V and J ends lost 6 bases and 6 bases respectively, with 12 bases between them. This CDR3 comprises 11 residues. CDR1 and CDR2 (germline): DFQATT, SNEGSKA (reference sequence).

Details on this clonotype: A junction boundary mismatches the germline segment, possibly from a read error. The CDR3 here is CARPHRGQVPSYDQYF. For the CDR3, the DNA is TGTGCCAGGCCCCACAGGGGGCAGGTACCCTCCTACGATCAGTACTTC. This chain connects TRBV27 to TRBJ2-7; TRBD1 agrees at 9 bases. The CDR3 is 16 amino acids. The V gene's germline CDR1 is MNHEY and CDR2 SMNVEV (reference sequence).

This clonotype was found a few times. The rearrangement joins TRBV12-3 or TRBV12-4 to TRBJ1-2, with 10 nucleotides matching TRBD1. This CDR3 contains 17 residues. The J segment lost 3 bases and the V segment lost 5 bases, leaving 12 bases of the junction unmatched. CDR3 bases: TGTGCCAGCAGTCTTGGGACAGGGGATTCCTCACACTATGGCTACACCTTC. This gives the protein CASSLGTGDSSHYGYTF.

This clonotype was observed at least ten times. Compared with germline, one end of the junction differs, possibly owing to a read error. The chain uses TRBV7-8 and TRBJ1-1; TRBD1 might be the D (6 bases). The CDR3 runs 16 residues. Germline CDR1 SGHVS, CDR2 FQNEAQ. The CDR3 DNA follows: TGTGCCAGCAGCTTAGGATTTACAGGGTTGGACACTGTAGCTTTCTTT. Translated, it gives CASSLGFTGLDTVAFF.

The rearrangement uses TRBV25-1 and TRBJ2-7; no definite D call. The V end lost 2 bases, the J end lost 2 bases, and 19 bases lay between the germline ends. CDR1 MGHDK and CDR2 SYGVNS come from the germline V gene. The CDR3 consists of 17 residues. The CDR3 sequence is CASSEGSWSVVPYEQYF. The CDR3 DNA follows: TGTGCCAGCAGTGAAGGCTCCTGGAGCGTAGTCCCCTACGAGCAGTACTTC.

With regard to this clonotype: A much larger clone lies a single base off, so this may be a read error. The J gene is TRBJ2-7, the V gene TRBV12-5, with 8 bases aligning to TRBD1. In germline, CDR1 is LGHNT, CDR2 FRNRAP. The CDR3 has 15 amino acids. With V trimmed by 0 bases and J by 7 bases, 8 bases remained unmatched. The CDR3 DNA is TGTGCTAGTGGTTTGGTGATGGACAGGGTGATTGAGCAGTACTTC. Translation gives CASGLVMDRVIEQYF.

Comments on this clonotype: A read error is possible here, since a much larger clone lies one base away. The rearrangement links TRBV30 to TRBJ1-2, with D possibly TRBD1 on 5 matching bases. Germline CDR1 GTSNPN, CDR2 SVGIG (reference sequence). The CDR3 covers 16 residues. V was clipped by 3 bases and J by 0 bases, with 17 bases between them. CDR3 loop: CAWSPGGADSNYGYTF. The CDR3 DNA reads TGTGCCTGGAGCCCTGGCGGGGCCGACTCTAACTATGGCTACACCTTC. Supplemented by reference TRBV30 and TRBJ1-2, the full variable domain reads SQTIHQWPATLVQPVGSPLSLECTVEGTSNPNLYWYRQAAGRGLQLLFYSVGIGQISSEVPQNLSASRPQDRQFILSSKKLLLSDSGFYLCAWSPGGADSNYGYTFGSGTRLTVV.

The chain links TRBV28 to TRBJ2-2; the D gene could be TRBD1 or TRBD2 (5 bases each). From germline, CDR1 is MDHEN and CDR2 SYDVKM. This CDR3 contains 17 residues. Trimming stripped 3 bases from V and 4 bases from J, with 18 bases between. The CDR3, as DNA: TGTGCCAGCAGTTTCGGGGCTGGGACGTCGGGCACCGGGGAGCTGTTTTTT. Its translation: CASSFGAGTSGTGELFF.